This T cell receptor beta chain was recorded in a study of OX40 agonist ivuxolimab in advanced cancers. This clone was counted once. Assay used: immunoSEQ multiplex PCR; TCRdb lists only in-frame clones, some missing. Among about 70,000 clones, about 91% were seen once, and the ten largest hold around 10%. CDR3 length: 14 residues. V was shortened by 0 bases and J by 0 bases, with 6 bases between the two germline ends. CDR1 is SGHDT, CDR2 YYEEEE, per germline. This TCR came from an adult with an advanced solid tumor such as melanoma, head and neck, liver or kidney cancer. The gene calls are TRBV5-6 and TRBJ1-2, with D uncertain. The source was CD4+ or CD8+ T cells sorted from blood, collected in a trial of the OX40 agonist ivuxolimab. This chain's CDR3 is CASSLVTSNYGYTF. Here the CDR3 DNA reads TGTGCCAGCAGCTTGGTAACATCTAACTATGGCTACACCTTC.